Listed below are T cell receptor beta chains from one sample, sequenced in a study of blood T cells in healthy people across ages. Via MiXCR, TCRdb re-called the 5' RACE reads, giving one row per CDR3 protein. Seen here are 730,000 or so distinct CDR3 sequences, 40% to 45% observed once, and the top ten hold approximately 31%. Sequencing input: blood. The receptors were gathered from a man at least 80 years old in good health. Each CDR3 is given with its conserved first and last residue. D genes are given only for firm matches. Clone size is given for some rows only: seen once, a few or many times, or a class if the clone is expanded.

CDR3 length	clone size	V gene	J gene	D gene	CDR3 DNA	CDR3 protein
14	NA	TRBV14	TRBJ2-5	NA	TGTGCCAGCAGCCAAGTCCAAGCGTCCCATGAGCAGTACTTC	CASSQVQASHEQYF
14	NA	TRBV28	TRBJ1-2	TRBD1	TGTGCCAGCAGGGAACAGGGGGGAGTCTATGGCTACACCTTC	CASREQGGVYGYTF
14	NA	TRBV12-3/TRBV12-4	TRBJ2-7	TRBD1	TGTGCCAGCAGACGCGGGGACAGGGCGTACGAGCAGTACTTC	CASRRGDRAYEQYF
15	NA	TRBV3-1	TRBJ2-3	NA	TGTGCCAGCAGCCAGAGGGTCGGAGGGCGGGATACGCAGTATTTT	CASSQRVGGRDTQYF
18	NA	TRBV7-2	TRBJ1-3	TRBD1	TGTGCCAGCAGCTTAAGCGGTCAGGGGGCGCGAGAAGGAAACACCATATATTTT	CASSLSGQGAREGNTIYF
14	NA	TRBV29-1	TRBJ2-7	NA	TGCAGCGTTGAATTTACCGCGGAAGCCTACGAGCAGTACTTC	CSVEFTAEAYEQYF
16	NA	TRBV4-2	TRBJ2-5	NA	TGTGCCAGCAGCCAAGTTGTGGGGGGGGCGGGAGAGACCCAGTACTTC	CASSQVVGGAGETQYF
16	few	TRBV7-6	TRBJ2-5	NA	TGTGCCAGCAGCTCCTCCATGAACAGGGAACAAGAGACCCAGTACTTC	CASSSSMNREQETQYF
14	few	TRBV5-1	TRBJ1-2	NA	TGCGCCAGCAGCAAAACAGGTTGGGACTATGGCTACACCTTC	CASSKTGWDYGYTF
15	NA	TRBV28	TRBJ2-7	TRBD1	TGTGCCAGCAGTTCCTGGGGACAGGGTAACTACGAGCAGTACTTC	CASSSWGQGNYEQYF
14	NA	TRBV9	TRBJ2-3	NA	TGTGCCAGCAGCGCGGCACAGGGAACAGATACGCAGTATTTT	CASSAAQGTDTQYF
15	NA	TRBV12-3/TRBV12-4	TRBJ2-2	NA	TGTGCCAGCACCGCCGGGTGGGGGTACACCGGGGAGCTGTTTTTT	CASTAGWGYTGELFF
19	NA	TRBV15	TRBJ2-5	TRBD2	TGTGCCACCAGCAGAGCAGCCGGACTAGCGGGGGGGCCAAGGGAGACCCAGTACTTC	CATSRAAGLAGGPRETQYF
14	NA	TRBV14	TRBJ2-7	TRBD1	TGTGCCAGCAGCCCACGACAGGGTCTCAATGAGCAGTACTTC	CASSPRQGLNEQYF
13	NA	TRBV6-2/TRBV6-3	TRBJ2-7	NA	TGTGCCAGCAGTTTTGGCAACTCCTACGGGCAGTACTTC	CASSFGNSYGQYF
17	many	TRBV11-3	TRBJ2-1	TRBD2	TGTGCCAGCAGCTTAGGGGGACTAGCGGGGGCGGACAATGAGCAGTTCTTC	CASSLGGLAGADNEQFF
11	NA	TRBV25-1	TRBJ2-7	NA	TGTGCCAGCAGCCAGTACAATGAGCAGTACTTC	CASSQYNEQYF
15	few	TRBV5-4	TRBJ1-1	TRBD1	TGTGCCAGCAGCGGGGGGACAGGGGGGAACACTGAAGCTTTCTTT	CASSGGTGGNTEAFF
18	few	TRBV27	TRBJ2-1	NA	TGTGCCAGCAGTTTAACCGTCTTGGCGGCAAGCTCCTACAATGAGCAGTTCTTC	CASSLTVLAASSYNEQFF
11	NA	TRBV7-9	TRBJ2-5	NA	TGTGCCAGCAGCGCGGACTGGGAGCAGTACTTC	CASSADWEQYF
15	NA	TRBV12-3/TRBV12-4	TRBJ2-3	TRBD2	TGTGCCAGCAGGGGGACTAGCGGGGGGGCCGTTACGCAGTATTTT	CASRGTSGGAVTQYF
14	NA	TRBV7-7	TRBJ2-2	TRBD2	TGTGCCAGCAGTCTAGCGGGGGGGGCTGCCGAGCTGTTTTTT	CASSLAGGAAELFF
15	NA	TRBV21-1	TRBJ1-5	NA	TGTGCCAGCAGCAAAGTTGAGGGAGGCAATCAGCCCCAGCATTTT	CASSKVEGGNQPQHF
15	few	TRBV20-1	TRBJ2-7	TRBD1	TGCAGTGCTAGGGCTTCGGACAGGGGGGCCTACGAGCAGTACTTC	CSARASDRGAYEQYF
15	NA	TRBV11-3	TRBJ2-3	TRBD2	TGTGCCAGCAGCGGCGTGACTAGCGACACAGATACGCAGTATTTT	CASSGVTSDTDTQYF
14	many	TRBV5-1	TRBJ2-5	NA	TGCGCCAGCAGCTTACAGCTGCCCCAAGAGACCCAGTACTTC	CASSLQLPQETQYF
14	few	TRBV2	TRBJ1-6	NA	TGTGCCAGCAGTGTGGGCCCCGGTAGCTCACCCCTCCACTTT	CASSVGPGSSPLHF
17	NA	TRBV14	TRBJ2-1	TRBD2	TGTGCCAGTAGCCAAGATCAGTCTAGCGGGAGGGTTAGTGAGCAGTTCTTC	CASSQDQSSGRVSEQFF
15	NA	TRBV21-1	TRBJ2-5	NA	TGTGCCAGCAGCAAAGCGTCCCATCGGGCGGGAGAGGAGTACTTC	CASSKASHRAGEEYF
13	NA	TRBV6-2/TRBV6-3	TRBJ2-3	NA	TGTGCCAGCAGTCTTCCTACTAGGAGGACGCAGTATTTT	CASSLPTRRTQYF
14	many	TRBV7-7	TRBJ2-5	NA	TGTGCCAGCAGCTTATCTCGGCAGCAAGAGACCCAGTACTTC	CASSLSRQQETQYF
14	NA	TRBV20-1	TRBJ2-1	NA	TGCAGTGCTCCCCCACAGACGAAGGAGGGTGAGCAGTTCTTC	CSAPPQTKEGEQFF
13	NA	TRBV6-1	TRBJ2-2	NA	TGTGCCAGCAGTGAAGGGGCTACCGGGGAGCTGTTTTTT	CASSEGATGELFF
14	NA	TRBV6-1	TRBJ2-5	NA	TGTGCCAGCAGTGGATCCCAGGGCCGAGAGACCCAGTACTTC	CASSGSQGRETQYF
14	NA	TRBV11-2	TRBJ2-3	NA	TGTGCCAGCAGCATGGACTATATGGGGAGTACGCAGTATTTT	CASSMDYMGSTQYF
14	many	TRBV4-3	TRBJ2-3	NA	TGCGCCACCGAAAGTCTACTGGGAGCAGATACGCAGTATTTT	CATESLLGADTQYF
16	NA	TRBV5-1	TRBJ2-5	TRBD2	TGCGCCAGCAGCTTGGGCCTAGCGGGGATCCAAGAGACCCAGTGCTTC	CASSLGLAGIQETQCF
14	few	TRBV7-2	TRBJ2-3	NA	TGTGCCAGCAGCGCGGGACTTTACACAGATACGCAGTATTTT	CASSAGLYTDTQYF
13	NA	TRBV20-1	TRBJ2-1	TRBD2	TGCAGTGGAGAGCGCGGAGCGGGAGAGACCCAGTTCTTC	CSGERGAGETQFF
15	few	TRBV28	TRBJ2-3	TRBD1	TGTGCCAGCAGTTTTGTTGGACAGGGGACAGATACGCAGTATTTT	CASSFVGQGTDTQYF
16	NA	TRBV25-1	TRBJ1-5	TRBD1	TGTGCCAGCAGTGCCGGACAGGGGTTTGGTAATCAGCCCCAGCATTTT	CASSAGQGFGNQPQHF